This is a list of T cell receptor beta chains from one sample in a study of technical replicates of blood from a handful of donors. Generated by immunoSEQ multiplex PCR, the TCRdb table keeps only in-frame clones and is missing some. The profile shows approximately 64,000 clones, about 90% of them singletons. The sequencing sample was made of PBMCs. Every receptor here comes from a human donor in good health. Some clones in this sample may be carry-over from other donors' samples. Each CDR3 is given with its conserved first and last residue. The D gene is left open where the match is weak.

j_call	v_call	d_call	cdr3_length	cdr3_aa
TRBJ1-1	TRBV19	TRBD1	16	CASSMGLRDRNTEAFF
TRBJ1-1	TRBV7-6	TRBD1	14	CASSARDRGFGAFF
TRBJ1-4	TRBV6-1	NA	15	CASKSGLTTNEKLFF
TRBJ2-1	TRBV7-2	TRBD2	15	CASSLRSGTYNEQFF
TRBJ2-1	TRBV7-8	NA	19	CASSLVGSQYQSSYNEQFF
TRBJ1-2	TRBV2	NA	13	CASSSGEGNGYTF
TRBJ2-1	TRBV7-8	TRBD1	14	CASSLVNRGNEQFF
TRBJ2-5	TRBV5-8	TRBD2	16	CASSGTTSGGSGTQYF
TRBJ1-5	TRBV6-5	NA	15	CASSPLFGGGEPQHF
TRBJ2-5	TRBV29-1	NA	13	CSVVRDTGETQYF
TRBJ2-1	TRBV7-7	NA	13	CASSSRGHNEQFF
TRBJ2-2	TRBV12-5	TRBD2	17	CASGPGRGGFNTGELFF
TRBJ2-2	TRBV6-4	TRBD1	14	CASGQGADAGELFF
TRBJ1-1	TRBV4-3	TRBD1	15	CASSQDRAAGGEAFF
TRBJ2-7	TRBV6-4	NA	15	CASTQKGDLSYEQYF
TRBJ1-2	TRBV12-5	NA	14	CASGPAGLSGTNTF
TRBJ2-3	TRBV5-8	TRBD1	13	CASSLDRTGPQYF
TRBJ2-5	TRBV2	TRBD2	14	CAKSGTSGRETQYF
TRBJ1-5	TRBV6-9	TRBD1	15	CASSSGRDRAQPQHF
TRBJ2-7	TRBV5-1	TRBD2	14	CASSLSGGSYEQYF
TRBJ2-7	TRBV6-5	NA	13	CASSLGGWYEQYF
TRBJ1-3	TRBV7-2	NA	15	CASTSDSSSGNTIYF
TRBJ2-7	TRBV29-1	NA	12	CSVGSGSYEQYF
TRBJ2-5	TRBV15	NA	15	CATSRPPGLQETQYF
TRBJ2-1	TRBV5-6	NA	13	CASLRDRNNEQFF
TRBJ2-3	TRBV5-6	TRBD1	15	CASSTPDRGLDTQYF
TRBJ1-3	TRBV9	NA	14	CASSPLTTGNTIYF
TRBJ2-5	TRBV5-4	TRBD2	15	CASSFSRGGRETQYF
TRBJ1-1	TRBV18	NA	15	CASSPPGQRNTEAFF
TRBJ2-1	TRBV7-9	TRBD2	16	CASSFNSGGARNEQFF
TRBJ2-3	TRBV2	TRBD1	16	CASRDDRGLGTDTQYF
TRBJ2-1	TRBV5-1	NA	15	CASIWGDREYNEQFF
TRBJ2-5	TRBV6-1	TRBD1	14	CASRKTGAQETQYF
TRBJ2-7	TRBV6-5	TRBD2	14	CASSYGTSAYEQYF
TRBJ2-2	TRBV5-6	TRBD2	15	CASSPGGTNTGELFF
TRBJ2-7	TRBV29-1	NA	13	CSVVSAVGYEQYF
TRBJ2-2	TRBV9	NA	15	CASSVVGSGTGELFF
TRBJ2-5	TRBV7-2	NA	13	CASSLGQGETQYF
TRBJ2-7	TRBV27	NA	16	CASSLSSYQGFYEQYF
TRBJ2-7	TRBV10-3	TRBD2	14	CAIRSSGGTYEQYF
TRBJ2-1	TRBV7-6	TRBD2	15	CASSLVYSGRDEQFF
TRBJ2-5	TRBV7-9	NA	17	CASSLVGGRSFQETQYF
TRBJ2-7	TRBV7-8	TRBD1	18	CASSLESGDRGFSYEQYF
TRBJ1-5	TRBV9	TRBD1	16	CASSARQGWDNQPQHF
TRBJ2-5	TRBV5-4	TRBD2	15	CASSSTSGGEETQYF
TRBJ2-3	TRBV27	NA	16	CASSLSSTFSSGHQYF
TRBJ2-3	TRBV6-6	TRBD2	16	CASRLAGGLVTDTQYF
TRBJ2-2	TRBV6-1	TRBD2	14	CASSERGGTGELFF
TRBJ2-7	TRBV6-5	NA	16	CASSYSRGSHLREQYF
TRBJ2-1	TRBV7-2	TRBD2	15	CASSLGLAGYNEQFF
TRBJ1-5	TRBV5-1	NA	14	CASSLSGENQPQHF
TRBJ2-3	TRBV5-1	NA	13	CASSPNPGDTQYF
TRBJ1-5	TRBV19	TRBD1	17	CASIPGQGMLGNQPQHF
TRBJ1-3	TRBV4-2	NA	13	CASSQDGGNTIYF
TRBJ2-1	TRBV7-2	TRBD2	17	CASSLGDSGGGFNEQFF
TRBJ1-1	TRBV11-2	NA	16	CASSFLPGKKGTEAFF
TRBJ2-5	TRBV5-4	NA	13	CASRWGDRHPQYF
TRBJ2-7	TRBV7-9	NA	15	CASSSGQHYLYEQYF
TRBJ1-5	TRBV5-6	NA	14	CASSLGQVFQPQHF
TRBJ2-2	TRBV6-1	TRBD2	18	CASSGTAGPSGTTGELFF